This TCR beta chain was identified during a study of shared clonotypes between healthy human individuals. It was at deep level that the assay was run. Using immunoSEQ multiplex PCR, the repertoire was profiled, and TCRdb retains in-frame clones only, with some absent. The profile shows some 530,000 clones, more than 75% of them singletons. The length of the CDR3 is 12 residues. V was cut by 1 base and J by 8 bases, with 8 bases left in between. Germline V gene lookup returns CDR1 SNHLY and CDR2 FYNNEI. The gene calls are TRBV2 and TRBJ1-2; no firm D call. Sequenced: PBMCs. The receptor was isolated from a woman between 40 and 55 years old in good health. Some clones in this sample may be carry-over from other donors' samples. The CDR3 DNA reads TGTGCCAGCAGTGAAGGGATCGAGGGCTACACCTTC. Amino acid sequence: CASSEGIEGYTF. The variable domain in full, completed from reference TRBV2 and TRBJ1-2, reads EPEVTQTPSHQVTQMGQEVILRCVPISNHLYFYWYRQILGQKVEFLVSFYNNEISEKSEIFDDQFSVERPDGSNFTLKIRSTKLEDSAMYFCASSEGIEGYTFGSGTRLTVV.